This TCR beta chain was sequenced during a study of blood T cell repertoires in COVID-19. Background on the study: The United States, Italy and Spain provided the acute and convalescent COVID-19 samples. Sources were T cells, B-cell-depleted T cells, or PBMCs; the material itself was cDNA or gDNA.

Original processing notes: How many nucleated cells were present was estimated from reference gene primer amplification. The protocol was immunoSEQ multiplex PCR, while the TCRdb copy is restricted to in-frame clones and leaves out a portion. That table furnishes V, J and clone size, whereas the DNA furnished D and trimming. This sample has roughly 250,000 clones, with about 79% found just once. Between the trimmed V and J ends, which lost 3 bases and 4 bases, there was a span of 15 bases. The CDR3 extends over 14 amino acids. Germline V lookup: CDR1 GTSNPN, CDR2 SVGIG (reference sequence). The source material was peripheral blood. The receptor's source is a woman older than 75 with acute or convalescent COVID-19. V and J are TRBV30 and TRBJ1-2; possible D gene TRBD1, 5 bases. The CDR3 here is CAWSPPGSTYGYTF. CDR3 sequence (DNA): TGTGCCTGGAGCCCTCCAGGGTCCACCTATGGCTACACCTTC.